Following are 3 T cell receptor beta chains from one sample sequenced in a study of cytomegalovirus exposure and HLA in healthy donors. The PCR employed 60 Vbeta primers together with 13 Jbeta primers. The repertoire was sequenced with immunoSEQ multiplex PCR; TCRdb's copy has only in-frame clones and lacks some. This table has about 110,000 clones, 81% appearing once. The sample was PBMCs. Receptor source: a woman in her 30s in good health and CMV-seronegative.

The chain links TRBV5-1 to TRBJ2-3, with 8 positions matching TRBD2. Looked up from germline, CDR1 is SGHRS and CDR2 is YFSETQ. V was pared by 0 bases and J by 5 bases, with 8 bases of the junction left unmatched. This CDR3 comprises 16 residues. The CDR3 loop is CASSLATSVVLDTQYF. The CDR3, as DNA: TGCGCCAGCAGCTTGGCGACTAGCGTGGTTTTAGATACGCAGTATTTT.

V is TRBV7-9 and J is TRBJ1-1; D ambiguous. The V gene's germline CDR1 is SEHNR and CDR2 FQNEAQ (reference sequence). CDR3 length: 13 residues. V dropped 2 bases and J dropped 6 bases, with 10 bases sitting between them. In DNA, the CDR3 is TGTGCCAGCAGCTTAATGCGCGTCGCTGAAGCTTTCTTT. Translation gives CASSLMRVAEAFF. The full variable domain, its missing parts supplied by reference TRBV7-9 and TRBJ1-1, is DTGVSQNPRHKITKRGQNVTFRCDPISEHNRLYWYRQTLGQGPEFLTYFQNEAQLEKSRLLSDRFSAERPKGSFSTLEIQRTEQGDSAMYLCASSLMRVAEAFFGQGTRLTVV.

This sequence joins TRBV30 and TRBJ1-2, with 7 bases lining up with TRBD1. Germline values: CDR1 GTSNPN, CDR2 SVGIG (reference sequence). The CDR3 covers 13 residues. J was trimmed by 8 bases and V by 5 bases; bases with no gene match: 11. The CDR3 DNA is TGTGCCTGGGGGACAGAAGGGGATGGGGGCTACACCTTC. This gives the protein CAWGTEGDGGYTF.